The clone carrying this T cell receptor beta chain was seen only a few times. CDR1 SNHLY and CDR2 FYNNEI come from the germline V gene. The CDR3 consists of 16 residues. V dropped 4 bases and J dropped 0 bases, with 13 bases sitting between them. This entry belongs to a study of T cell repertoires in cytomegalovirus infection. MiXCR, run by TCRdb on the reads, gives a single entry per CDR3 protein. This table holds around 740,000 distinct CDR3 sequences, 35% to 45% found once. Sequencing input: PBMCs. The TCR sequence derives from a human donor in good health (CMV status not recorded). Some clones in this sample may be carry-over from other donors' samples. This chain joins TRBV2 and TRBJ2-1; possibly TRBD2 for D (5 bases). The CDR3 bases are TGTGCCAGCAGTGGAGTTGCGGGCCCCTCCTACAATGAGCAGTTCTTC. It is translated as CASSGVAGPSYNEQFF. Filled out from reference TRBV2 and TRBJ2-1, the complete variable domain reads EPEVTQTPSHQVTQMGQEVILRCVPISNHLYFYWYRQILGQKVEFLVSFYNNEISEKSEIFDDQFSVERPDGSNFTLKIRSTKLEDSAMYFCASSGVAGPSYNEQFFGPGTRLTVL.